Many counts were recorded for the clone carrying this TCR beta chain. The antigen is undetermined. This sample was taken from a study of CD8+ T cells in alopecia areata. Study information: The investigators scored severity in treated patients by the percentage of affected scalp area.

Losses at the gene ends were 4 bases for V and 0 bases for J; bases not matched to a gene: 11. Germline-derived CDR1 and CDR2 are SGHAT and FQNNGV. The CDR3 sequence is 17 residues long. Broader study findings: In blood and scalp, many expanded lesional clones persisted during tofacitinib.

The sample's treatment: oral pan-JAK inhibitor, 5-10 mg twice daily. From alopecia areata patients, lesional scalp punch biopsies and peripheral blood were collected. Reverse transcribed after extraction, RNA yielded cDNA as the sequencing template. Profiled with immunoSEQ multiplex PCR; TCRdb holds only in-frame clones, not every one. This sample has some 100,000 clones, with 60% found just once. The starting material was CD8+ T cells sorted from blood, obtained between weeks 55 and 65, from a patient treated with tofacitinib. The chain combines TRBV11-2 with TRBJ1-1, with TRBD1 matching 7 bases. The TCR originated in a human donor with alopecia areata. This chain's CDR3 is CASSSTGTEGLNTEAFF. The CDR3 coding sequence is TGTGCCAGCAGCTCGACCGGGACAGAAGGACTGAACACTGAAGCTTTCTTT.